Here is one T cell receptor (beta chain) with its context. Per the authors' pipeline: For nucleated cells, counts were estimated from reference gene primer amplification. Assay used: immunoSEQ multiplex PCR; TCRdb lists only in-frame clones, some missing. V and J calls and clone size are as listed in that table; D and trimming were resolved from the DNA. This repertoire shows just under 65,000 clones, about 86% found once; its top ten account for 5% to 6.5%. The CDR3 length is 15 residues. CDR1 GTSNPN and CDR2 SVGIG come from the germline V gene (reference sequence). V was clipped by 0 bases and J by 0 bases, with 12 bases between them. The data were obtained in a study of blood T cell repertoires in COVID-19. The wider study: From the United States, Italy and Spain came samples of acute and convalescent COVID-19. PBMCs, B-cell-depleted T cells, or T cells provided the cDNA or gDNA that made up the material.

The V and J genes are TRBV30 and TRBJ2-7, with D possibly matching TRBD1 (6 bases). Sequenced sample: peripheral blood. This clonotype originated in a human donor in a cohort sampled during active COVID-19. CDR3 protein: CAWSVDDRSSYEQYF. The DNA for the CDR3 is TGTGCCTGGAGTGTCGACGACAGGAGCTCCTACGAGCAGTACTTC.